Listed here are 25 T cell receptor beta chains from one sample, sequenced in a study of T cell responses to AZD1222 COVID-19 vaccine. Measured with immunoSEQ multiplex PCR; TCRdb has only the in-frame clones, and not every one. The sample consists of 100,000 to 150,000 clones, roughly 90% of them appearing once. The sample was peripheral blood, taken on day 0 of AZD1222 vaccination. These receptors were taken from an adult in good health.

This clone was observed a few times. The chain has TRBV4-3 and TRBJ1-2; D may be TRBD1 (6 bases). The germline V gene encodes CDR1 LGHNA and CDR2 YSLEER. V lost 0 bases and J lost 9, with 17 bases in between. CDR3 size: 15 residues. The DNA of the CDR3 is TGCGCCAGCAGCCAAGATCACCGCAGGGGCTCTAGCTACACCTTC. It encodes CASSQDHRRGSSYTF.

The V call is TRBV27, the J call TRBJ1-2, with TRBD1 matching over 9 bases. This CDR3 comprises 15 residues. The V gene's germline CDR1 is MNHEY and CDR2 SMNVEV (reference sequence). V lost 3 bases to trimming and J lost 4 bases; unmatched junction nucleotides: 6. In nucleotides, the CDR3 is TGTGCCAGCAGTTTCACCGGGACAGGGAGCTATGGCTACACCTTC. It specifies CASSFTGTGSYGYTF.

Concerning this clone itself: This sample includes further DNA sequences coding for the same CDR3. The chain couples TRBV3-1 (or the pseudogene TRBV3-2) to TRBJ2-7; 9 bases are a match to TRBD2. In germline, CDR1 is LGHDT, CDR2 YNNKEL (reference sequence). The CDR3 sequence is 15 residues long. The V segment lost 1 base and the J segment 4 bases; nucleotides outside the gene matches: 5. DNA for the CDR3: TGTGCCAGCAGCCAAGGGGCGGGAGGGGGGTACGAGCAGTACTTC. Translated: CASSQGAGGGYEQYF.

This clone was seen once. CDR3 amino acids: CATRPPGGNNEQFF. The CDR3 DNA reads TGTGCCACCAGACCACCCGGGGGGAACAATGAGCAGTTCTTC. The chain recombines TRBV24-1 with TRBJ2-1, with 7 bases matching TRBD2. The CDR3 has 14 amino acids. Germline V gene sequence: CDR1 KGHDR, CDR2 SFDVKD. V shed 7 bases, J shed 5 bases, and the junction held 7 bases outside the gene matches.

This clone was detected a few times. V usage is TRBV28 and J usage is TRBJ1-1, with D uncertain. The CDR3 spans 16 residues. The V end was cut by 7 bases, the J end by 4 bases, with 22 bases between. CDR1 is MDHEN and CDR2 is SYDVKM in the germline V gene. This chain's CDR3 is CASTSPGRRSVTEAFF. CDR3 DNA: TGTGCCAGCACCTCCCCGGGCCGGCGATCGGTCACTGAAGCTTTCTTT.

A remark on this clone: One end of the junction varies from germline; a read error may be responsible. The V gene is TRBV5-8, the J gene TRBJ2-2, with a weak D call TRBD1 (6 bases). The germline gives CDR1 SGHTS, CDR2 YDEGEE. The CDR3 has 14 residues. CDR3 bases: TGTACCAGCAGCTCTGGACAGTACACCGGGGAGCTGTTTTTT. Encoded protein: CTSSSGQYTGELFF.

V gene TRBV5-8 combines with J gene TRBJ2-2, with 12 bases identical to TRBD1. Germline V gene lookup returns CDR1 SGHTS and CDR2 YDEGEE. CDR3 length: 14 amino acids. V trimming: 7 bases; J trimming: 7 bases; junction bases outside the gene matches: 5. The CDR3 sequence: CASYGTGGFGELFF. The CDR3 DNA follows: TGTGCCAGCTATGGGACAGGGGGCTTCGGGGAGCTGTTTTTT.

The chain has TRBV9 and TRBJ2-2; 7 positions match TRBD2. The ends lost 0 bases at V and 0 bases at J; junction bases unmatched: 2. In germline, CDR1 is SGDLS, CDR2 YYNGEE. The CDR3 has 16 residues. The CDR3 loop reads CASSVASGTNTGELFF. For the CDR3, the DNA is TGTGCCAGCAGCGTAGCTAGCGGAACGAACACCGGGGAGCTGTTTTTT.

In nucleotides, the CDR3 is TGCGCCAGCAGCGTAGGACTAGTTAGCCAAGAGACCCAGTACTTC. Protein: CASSVGLVSQETQYF. The chain couples TRBV10-2 to TRBJ2-5; TRBD2 agrees at 7 bases. This CDR3 has 15 amino acids. From germline, CDR1 is WSHSY and CDR2 SAAADI. Germline trimming cut 6 bases from V and 1 base from J; bases unmatched to any gene: 8.

The CDR3: CASGLGLPASNQPQHF. The DNA for the CDR3 is TGTGCTAGTGGTCTCGGGCTCCCCGCGAGCAATCAGCCCCAGCATTTT. The gene calls are TRBV12-5 and TRBJ1-5; no reliable D call. The CDR3 loop spans 16 amino acids. CDR1 is LGHNT, CDR2 FRNRAP, per germline. Trimming left V 5 bases short and J 1 base short, with 15 bases between.

The table lists this clone with a few counts. This chain joins TRBV16 and TRBJ1-1, with TRBD1 as a possible D gene (5 bases). The germline V gene encodes CDR1 KGHSY and CDR2 FQNENV. CDR3 length: 11 amino acids. The V gene lost 4 bases and the J gene lost 8 bases, with 8 bases spanning the gap. CDR3 sequence reads: CASSPQAEAFF. In nucleotides, the CDR3 is TGTGCCAGCAGCCCACAGGCCGAAGCTTTCTTT.

In DNA form, the CDR3 reads TGCGCCAGCAGCTTTAGCGGGAACTACGAGCAGTACTTC. Its translation is CASSFSGNYEQYF. The chain joins TRBV5-1 to TRBJ2-7; TRBD2 matches 8 bases. Germline CDR1 reads SGHRS; CDR2 reads YFSETQ. The V segment lost 2 bases and the J segment 3 bases; nucleotides outside the gene matches: 1. This CDR3 spans 13 amino acids.

The rearrangement joins TRBV19 to TRBJ1-5; D gene ambiguous. The V gene lost 4 bases and the J gene lost 0 bases, with 7 bases spanning the gap. The CDR3 covers 14 residues. Germline assignment: CDR1 LNHDA and CDR2 SQIVND (reference sequence). CDR3: CASSTHGSNQPQHF. The CDR3 bases are TGTGCCAGTAGTACCCACGGTAGCAATCAGCCCCAGCATTTT. Combining the CDR3 with reference TRBV19 and TRBJ1-5 gives the whole variable domain DGGITQSPKYLFRKEGQNVTLSCEQNLNHDAMYWYRQDPGQGLRLIYYSQIVNDFQKGDIAEGYSVSREKKESFPLTVTSAQKNPTAFYLCASSTHGSNQPQHFGDGTRLSIL.

This clone was counted once. The CDR3 spells CAWNGDPSTDTQYF. The DNA for the CDR3 is TGTGCCTGGAATGGGGATCCTAGCACAGATACGCAGTATTTT. V and J are TRBV30 and TRBJ2-3; no clear D. The germline V gene encodes CDR1 GTSNPN and CDR2 SVGIG (reference sequence). The CDR3 length is 14 residues. V lost 4 bases and J 0 bases, leaving 11 bases between the germline ends.

This clone was picked up one time. The V gene is TRBV9, the J gene TRBJ1-4; D gene unclear. Trimming pared 0 bases from V and 0 bases from J, leaving 6 bases between. Germline V gene sequence: CDR1 SGDLS, CDR2 YYNGEE. The CDR3 has 15 amino acids. The CDR3 here is CASSVVSATNEKLFF. DNA of the CDR3: TGTGCCAGCAGCGTAGTTAGCGCAACTAATGAAAAACTGTTTTTT.

The chain is built from TRBV24-1 and TRBJ2-5; D remains unclear. The CDR3 runs to 13 residues. The V gene lost 5 bases and the J gene lost 0 bases, with 6 bases spanning the gap. Germline CDR1 reads KGHDR; CDR2 reads SFDVKD. The CDR3 DNA reads as TGTGCCACCAGTGCGACGAACCAAGAGACCCAGTACTTC. Its translation is CATSATNQETQYF.

This clone has more than one count but fewer than ten. V is TRBV6-5 and J is TRBJ2-2; D not certain. V was shortened by 3 bases and J by 0 bases, with 8 bases between the two germline ends. Germline V CDR1 and CDR2: MNHEY, SVGAGI. The CDR3 is 15 amino acids. The CDR3 coding sequence is TGTGCCAGCAGTTATATCAGCGCGAACACCGGGGAGCTGTTTTTT. Protein product: CASSYISANTGELFF.

The rearrangement links TRBV20-1 to TRBJ2-1; TRBD2 aligns across 7 bases. The CDR3 length is 11 residues. Germline-derived CDR1 and CDR2 are DFQATT and SNEGSKA (reference sequence). The J segment lost 11 bases and the V segment lost 4 bases, leaving 5 bases of the junction unmatched. CDR3 protein: CSAILAAQQFF. Here the CDR3 DNA reads TGCAGTGCTATCCTAGCGGCACAGCAGTTCTTC.

This clone has a single count. The chain recombines TRBV15 with TRBJ2-1, with 8 positions matching TRBD1. The CDR3 length is 16 residues. Trimming at V came to 2 bases and at J to 4 bases, leaving 7 bases not matched to a gene. Germline assignment: CDR1 LNHNV and CDR2 YYDKDF (reference sequence). CDR3 sequence: CATSRYGQGRYNEQFF. Here the CDR3 DNA reads TGTGCCACCAGCAGATACGGACAGGGACGTTACAATGAGCAGTTCTTC. Full variable domain (rest looked up from reference TRBV15 and TRBJ2-1): DAMVIQNPRYQVTQFGKPVTLSCSQTLNHNVMYWYQQKSSQAPKLLFHYYDKDFNNEADTPDNFQSRRPNTSFCFLDIRSPGLGDTAMYLCATSRYGQGRYNEQFFGPGTRLTVL.

This chain connects TRBV27 to TRBJ2-4; 13 nucleotides align to TRBD2. The trim removed 4 bases at V and 2 bases at J, leaving 8 bases unmatched. This CDR3 region has 18 residues. Germline V CDR1 and CDR2: MNHEY, SMNVEV (reference sequence). The CDR3: CASSSRQLAGGTKNIQYF. As DNA, the CDR3 is TGTGCCAGCAGTTCCCGCCAACTAGCGGGAGGGACCAAAAACATTCAGTACTTC.

The chain links TRBV10-2 to TRBJ1-1; TRBD1 might be the D (6 bases). This CDR3 comprises 14 residues. Per the germline V gene, CDR1 is WSHSY and CDR2 is SAAADI. The V gene lost 10 bases and the J gene lost 2 bases, with 17 bases spanning the gap. This chain's CDR3 is CAIRQNRANTEAFF. The CDR3 DNA reads as TGCGCCATCCGGCAAAACAGGGCTAACACTGAAGCTTTCTTT.

This clone was observed a single time. V gene TRBV24-1 combines with J gene TRBJ2-5, with 7 bases fitting TRBD1. Germline CDR1 KGHDR, CDR2 SFDVKD. There are 14 residues in the CDR3. The V and J ends lost 7 bases and 1 base, in that order; junction bases with no gene match: 5. The CDR3 DNA follows: TGTGCCACCAGCGGACAGGAAATCCAAGAGACCCAGTACTTC. Protein product: CATSGQEIQETQYF.

This clone was seen a handful of times. The chain couples TRBV7-9 to TRBJ2-2, with 11 bases that match TRBD1. V shed 5 bases, J shed 5 bases, and the junction held 4 bases outside the gene matches. Germline CDR1 reads SEHNR; CDR2 reads FQNEAQ (reference sequence). The CDR3 is made up of 15 amino acids. The CDR3 loop reads CASSRTGGRTGELFF. DNA for the CDR3: TGTGCCAGCAGCCGGACAGGGGGCCGGACCGGGGAGCTGTTTTTT.

The chain recombines TRBV30 with TRBJ2-2; 9 nucleotides agree with TRBD2. After removal of 5 bases from V and 6 bases from J, the junction contained 7 bases not matched to a gene. Germline CDR1 and CDR2: GTSNPN and SVGIG (reference sequence). CDR3 length: 14 amino acids. The CDR3 sequence is CAWAGGVDAGELFF. In DNA, the CDR3 is TGTGCCTGGGCGGGAGGGGTAGATGCCGGGGAGCTGTTTTTT. The complete variable domain, with remaining parts taken from reference TRBV30 and TRBJ2-2, reads SQTIHQWPATLVQPVGSPLSLECTVEGTSNPNLYWYRQAAGRGLQLLFYSVGIGQISSEVPQNLSASRPQDRQFILSSKKLLLSDSGFYLCAWAGGVDAGELFFGEGSRLTVL.

The V call is TRBV19, the J call TRBJ2-7; TRBD2 matches at 7 bases. The J segment lost 4 bases and the V segment lost 5 bases, leaving 8 bases of the junction unmatched. Germline assignment: CDR1 LNHDA and CDR2 SQIVND (reference sequence). There are 14 residues in the CDR3. The CDR3 bases are TGTGCCAGTAGTTCGCAACTAGCGTGGTACGAGCAGTACTTC. This sequence encodes CASSSQLAWYEQYF.